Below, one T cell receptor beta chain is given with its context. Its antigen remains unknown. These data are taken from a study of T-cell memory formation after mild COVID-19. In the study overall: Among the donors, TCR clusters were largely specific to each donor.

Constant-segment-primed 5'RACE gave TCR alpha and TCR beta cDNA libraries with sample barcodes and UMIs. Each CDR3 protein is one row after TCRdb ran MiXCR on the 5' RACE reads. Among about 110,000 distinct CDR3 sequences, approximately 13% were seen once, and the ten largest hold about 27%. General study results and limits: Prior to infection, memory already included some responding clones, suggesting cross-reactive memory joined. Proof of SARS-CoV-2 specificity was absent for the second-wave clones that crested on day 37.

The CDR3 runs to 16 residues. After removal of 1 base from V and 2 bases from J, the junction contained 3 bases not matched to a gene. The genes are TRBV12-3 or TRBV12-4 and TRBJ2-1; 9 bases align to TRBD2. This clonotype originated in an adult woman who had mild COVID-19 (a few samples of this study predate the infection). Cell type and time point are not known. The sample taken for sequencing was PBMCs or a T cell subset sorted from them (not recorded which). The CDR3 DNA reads TGTGCCAGCAGTTTAGGGGGACTAGCACCCTACAATGAGCAGTTCTTC. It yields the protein CASSLGGLAPYNEQFF.